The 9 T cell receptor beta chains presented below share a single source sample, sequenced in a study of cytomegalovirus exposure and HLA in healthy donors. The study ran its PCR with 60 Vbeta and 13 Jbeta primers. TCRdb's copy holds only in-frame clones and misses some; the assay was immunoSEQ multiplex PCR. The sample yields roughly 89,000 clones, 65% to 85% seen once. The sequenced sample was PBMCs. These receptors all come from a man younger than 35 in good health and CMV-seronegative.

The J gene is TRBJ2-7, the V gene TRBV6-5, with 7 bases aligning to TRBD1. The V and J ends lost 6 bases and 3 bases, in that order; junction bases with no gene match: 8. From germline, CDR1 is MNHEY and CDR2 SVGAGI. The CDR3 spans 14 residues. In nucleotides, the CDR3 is TGTGCCAGCAGAGACACGGGACAGAGCTACGAGCAGTACTTC. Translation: CASRDTGQSYEQYF.

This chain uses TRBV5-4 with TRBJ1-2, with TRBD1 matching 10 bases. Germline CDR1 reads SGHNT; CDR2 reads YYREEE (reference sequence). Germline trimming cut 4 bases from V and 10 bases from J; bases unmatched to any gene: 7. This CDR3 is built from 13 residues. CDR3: CASSPRTGGDYTF. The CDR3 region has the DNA TGTGCCAGCAGCCCTAGGACAGGGGGGGACTACACCTTC.

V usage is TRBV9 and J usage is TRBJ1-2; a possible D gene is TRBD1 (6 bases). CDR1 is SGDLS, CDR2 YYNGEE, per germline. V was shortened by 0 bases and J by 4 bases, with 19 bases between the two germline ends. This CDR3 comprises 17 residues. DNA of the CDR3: TGTGCCAGCAGCGTAGCTGTCGGTGGCAGGGGTAGCTATGGCTACACCTTC. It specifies CASSVAVGGRGSYGYTF.

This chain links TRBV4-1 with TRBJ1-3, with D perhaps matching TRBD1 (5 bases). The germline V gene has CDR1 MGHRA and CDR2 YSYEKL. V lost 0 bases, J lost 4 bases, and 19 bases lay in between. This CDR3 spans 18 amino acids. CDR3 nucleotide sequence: TGCGCCAGCAGCCAAGATGGGCAGGGTCGAGACGTGGGAAACACCATATATTTT. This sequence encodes CASSQDGQGRDVGNTIYF.

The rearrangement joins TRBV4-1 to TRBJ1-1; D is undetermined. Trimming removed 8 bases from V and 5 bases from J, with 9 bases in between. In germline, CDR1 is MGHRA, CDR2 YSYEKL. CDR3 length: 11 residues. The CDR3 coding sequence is TGCGCCAGCCACGGGTATACTGAAGCTTTCTTT. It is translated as CASHGYTEAFF.

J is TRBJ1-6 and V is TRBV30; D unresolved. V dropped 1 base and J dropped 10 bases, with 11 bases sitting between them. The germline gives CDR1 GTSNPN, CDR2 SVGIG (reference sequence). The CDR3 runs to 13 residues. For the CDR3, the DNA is TGTGCCTGGAGTGACAGCGGGAACTCACCCCTCCACTTT. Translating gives CAWSDSGNSPLHF.

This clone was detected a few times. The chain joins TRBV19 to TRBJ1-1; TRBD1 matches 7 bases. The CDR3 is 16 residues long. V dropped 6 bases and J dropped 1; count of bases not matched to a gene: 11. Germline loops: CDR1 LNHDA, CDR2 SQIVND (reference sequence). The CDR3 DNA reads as TGTGCCAGTAGGCATGGTAGACAGGGTTGGAACACTGAAGCTTTCTTT. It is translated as CASRHGRQGWNTEAFF.

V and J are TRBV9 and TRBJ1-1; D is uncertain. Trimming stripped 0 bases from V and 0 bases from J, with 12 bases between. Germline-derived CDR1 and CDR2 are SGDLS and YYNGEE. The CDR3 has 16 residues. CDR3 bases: TGTGCCAGCAGCGTAGGCGGGGTGGCGATGAACACTGAAGCTTTCTTT. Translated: CASSVGGVAMNTEAFF. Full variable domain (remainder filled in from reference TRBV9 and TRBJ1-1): DSGVTQTPKHLITATGQRVTLRCSPRSGDLSVYWYQQSLDQGLQFLIQYYNGEERAKGNILERFSAQQFPDLHSELNLSSLELGDSALYFCASSVGGVAMNTEAFFGQGTRLTVV.

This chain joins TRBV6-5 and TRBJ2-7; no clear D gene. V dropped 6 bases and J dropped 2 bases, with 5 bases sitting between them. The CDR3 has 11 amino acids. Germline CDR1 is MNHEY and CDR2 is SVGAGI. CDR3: CASSSPYEQYF. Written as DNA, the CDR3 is TGTGCCAGCAGCTCCCCCTACGAGCAGTACTTC.